This passage covers 6 T cell receptor beta chains from one sample sequenced in a study of Ad26.COV2.S vaccination and SARS-CoV-2 variants. Treatment denoted: roughly 18 received Ad26.COV2.S at low or high dose, single or two shots; roughly 5 received placebo; per-sample allocation not given. Sampling was done on day 63 after the first vaccine or placebo injection. Sequenced by immunoSEQ multiplex PCR; TCRdb stores in-frame clones only, minus some. The sample records about 350,000 clones, about 88% being singletons. The source material was peripheral blood, sampled in a trial of Ad26.COV2.S vaccine versus placebo. All receptors come from a person aged 18 to 65 who received the Ad26.COV2.S COVID-19 vaccine or a placebo.

V usage is TRBV28 and J usage is TRBJ1-2, with a tentative D call TRBD1 (6 bases). V shed 3 bases and J shed 4 bases, with 15 bases lying between them. CDR1 and CDR2 from the germline V gene are MDHEN and SYDVKM. This CDR3 is 15 amino acids long. Here the CDR3 reads CASSLQVRGGYGYTF. CDR3 sequence (DNA): TGTGCCAGCAGTTTGCAGGTCAGGGGAGGCTATGGCTACACCTTC.

The V gene is TRBV14, the J gene TRBJ1-3, with D unresolved. Looked up from germline, CDR1 is SGHDN and CDR2 is FVKESK. This CDR3 has 14 residues. Trimming removed 3 bases at V and 4 bases at J, with 10 bases between. The CDR3 coding sequence is TGTGCCAGCAGCCACCGGGGAACGGGAAACACCATATATTTT. Protein: CASSHRGTGNTIYF.

The V call is TRBV30, the J call TRBJ1-2; TRBD1 is a possible D gene (5 bases). Trimming shortened V by 2 bases and J by 2 bases, and 12 bases separated the two germline ends. The V gene's germline CDR1 is GTSNPN and CDR2 SVGIG (reference sequence). The CDR3 contains 14 residues. DNA of the CDR3: TGTGCCTGGAGTACAGTAGGGGTCAACTATGGCTACACCTTC. Its translation is CAWSTVGVNYGYTF. Full variable domain (remainder filled in from reference TRBV30 and TRBJ1-2): SQTIHQWPATLVQPVGSPLSLECTVEGTSNPNLYWYRQAAGRGLQLLFYSVGIGQISSEVPQNLSASRPQDRQFILSSKKLLLSDSGFYLCAWSTVGVNYGYTFGSGTRLTVV.

The J gene is TRBJ1-2, the V gene TRBV7-2, with no clear D. Germline V gene data show CDR1 as SGHTA and CDR2 as FQGNSA. The length of the CDR3 is 15 residues. Trimming shortened V by 1 base and J by 4 bases, and 13 bases separated the two germline ends. The CDR3 loop reads CASSLGSSNSYGYTF. The CDR3 region has the DNA TGTGCCAGCAGCTTAGGTTCTTCGAATAGCTATGGCTACACCTTC.

This chain uses TRBV7-2 with TRBJ2-5; 7 bases fit TRBD2. The CDR3 sequence is 16 residues long. Looked up from germline, CDR1 is SGHTA and CDR2 is FQGNSA. After removal of 5 bases from V and 4 bases from J, the junction contained 13 bases not matched to a gene. CDR3 nucleotide sequence: TGTGCCAGCAGCCCTATAGCGGGCATGCGGGGAGAGACCCAGTACTTC. Residues: CASSPIAGMRGETQYF. Supplemented by reference TRBV7-2 and TRBJ2-5, the full variable domain reads GAGVSQSPSNKVTEKGKDVELRCDPISGHTALYWYRQSLGQGLEFLIYFQGNSAPDKSGLPSDRFSAERTGGSVSTLTIQRTQQEDSAVYLCASSPIAGMRGETQYFGPGTRLLVL.

The chain carries TRBV13 and TRBJ2-7; tentatively, D is TRBD1 or TRBD2 (5 bases each). The CDR3 is 16 residues long. Trimming removed 6 bases from V and 1 base from J, with 19 bases in between. The germline V gene encodes CDR1 PRHDT and CDR2 FYEKMQ (reference sequence). In DNA form, the CDR3 reads TGTGCCAGCAGTCGCAAGGCCGGGACGTCGTCCTACGAGCAGTACTTC. Its translation is CASSRKAGTSSYEQYF.